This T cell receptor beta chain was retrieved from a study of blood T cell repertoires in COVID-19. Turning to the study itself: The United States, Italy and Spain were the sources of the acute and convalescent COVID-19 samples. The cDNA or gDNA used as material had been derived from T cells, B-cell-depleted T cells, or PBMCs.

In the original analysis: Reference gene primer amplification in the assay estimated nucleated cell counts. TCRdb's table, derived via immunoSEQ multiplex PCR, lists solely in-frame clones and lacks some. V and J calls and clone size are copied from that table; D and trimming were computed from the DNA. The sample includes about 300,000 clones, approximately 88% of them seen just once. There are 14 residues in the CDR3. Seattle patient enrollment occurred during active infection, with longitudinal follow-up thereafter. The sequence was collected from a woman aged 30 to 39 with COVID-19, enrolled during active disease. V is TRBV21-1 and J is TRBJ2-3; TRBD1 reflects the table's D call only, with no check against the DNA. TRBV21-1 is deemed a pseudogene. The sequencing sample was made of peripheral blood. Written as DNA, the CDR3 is TGTGCCAGCAGCAAAGCGGCAGGGACAGATACGCAGTATTTT. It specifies CASSKAAGTDTQYF.